Included here is one TCR beta chain sequence, with context. The read ends 3 residues before the CDR3 terminus; that terminus is restored from the germline J gene. This entry is derived from a study of T cells in women clearing cervical HPV infection. As for the study in general: Case blood drawn at lesion detection; control blood after infection cleared.

All donors had a single incident cervical HPV16 infection, not prevalent. Some clones are missing from TCRdb's copy, which holds only in-frame ones; the method was immunoSEQ multiplex PCR. This specimen shows roughly 12,000 clones; the ten leading clones hold roughly a tenth. Germline CDR1 MNHNS, CDR2 SASEGT. The CDR3 is 14 amino acids. V trimming: 1 base; J trimming: 7 bases; junction bases outside the gene matches: 6. The gene calls are TRBV6-1 and TRBJ2-5; 7 bases match TRBD2. The TCR comes from a woman aged 18-70 years with a cervical HPV16 infection that either progressed to CIN3+ or cleared (not recorded which). The sample was blood buffy coat. CDR3 region: CASSEGASGGTQYF. Partial CDR3 DNA: TGTGCCAGCAGTGAAGGGGCTAGCGGAGGGACC.